These 21 T cell receptor beta chains originate from one sample sequenced in a study of beta chain features in type 1 diabetes. Sequenced material consisted of expressed TCRB transcripts (all of the isolated RNA was reverse transcribed). Assay: immunoSEQ multiplex PCR; the TCRdb copy retains only in-frame clones and omits some. The table lists a few hundred thousand clones, around a quarter of them singletons. The sequencing input was central memory CD4+ T cells from blood. The receptors here all came from a man aged 30-40 years in good health.

This clone has only a few counts. In DNA, the CDR3 is TGTGCCAGTAGAGCACAGGAGTACAATGAGCAGTTCTTC. As protein: CASRAQEYNEQFF. The chain is built from TRBV19 and TRBJ2-1; a weak D match, TRBD1 (5 bases). The CDR3 consists of 13 residues. Trimming left V 6 bases short and J 4 bases short, with 10 bases between. Looked up from germline, CDR1 is LNHDA and CDR2 is SQIVND (reference sequence).

V is TRBV11-3 and J is TRBJ2-1, with a tentative D call TRBD2 (5 bases). This CDR3 has 16 amino acids. Germline CDR1 SGHNT, CDR2 YENEEA. V dropped 1 base and J dropped 4 bases, with 14 bases sitting between them. CDR3 loop: CASSLVASLQYNEQFF. The CDR3 region has the DNA TGTGCCAGCAGCTTAGTAGCGTCACTCCAATACAATGAGCAGTTCTTC.

This clone has just a few counts. V is TRBV7-9 and J is TRBJ2-3; perhaps D is TRBD1 or TRBD2 (6 bases each). The CDR3 is 15 amino acids. Trimming stripped 4 bases from V and 2 bases from J, with 13 bases between. CDR1 and CDR2 (germline): SEHNR, FQNEAQ (reference sequence). DNA of the CDR3: TGTGCCAGCAGCTCCACTGGGGGGCACACAGATACGCAGTATTTT. Translated: CASSSTGGHTDTQYF.

The chain recombines TRBV6-1 with TRBJ2-1; D is unclear. The CDR3 totals 12 residues. The germline V and J ends were trimmed by 5 bases and 9 bases, with 11 bases remaining between them. Per the germline V gene, CDR1 is MNHNS and CDR2 is SASEGT. The CDR3 bases are TGTGCCAGCAGTCCCATTGGAAGTGAGCAGTTCTTC. This gives the protein CASSPIGSEQFF.

This clone was counted only a few times. This chain connects TRBV6-6 to TRBJ2-6; no definite D call. V was shortened by 7 bases and J by 4 bases, with 14 bases between the two germline ends. This CDR3 has 15 residues. Per germline, CDR1 MNHNY and CDR2 SVGAGI (reference sequence). The CDR3 DNA reads TGTGCCAGCAAGGTCTTCGTGGCCGGGGCCAACGTCCTGACTTTC. Protein sequence: CASKVFVAGANVLTF.

With regard to this clone: This sample includes further DNA sequences coding for the same CDR3. The V and J genes are TRBV20-1 and TRBJ2-5; D tentatively fits TRBD1 or TRBD2 (5 bases each). CDR3 length: 11 amino acids. The germline V gene encodes CDR1 DFQATT and CDR2 SNEGSKA (reference sequence). V was cut by 4 bases and J by 4 bases, with 7 bases left in between. The CDR3 region is CSATGGETQYF. CDR3 DNA: TGCAGTGCTACTGGGGGAGAGACCCAGTACTTC.

This clone was recorded a few times. This CDR3 is also generated by other DNA sequences in the sample. The CDR3 sequence: CASSSPQETQYF. The DNA for the CDR3 is TGTGCCAGCAGCTCCCCGCAAGAGACCCAGTACTTC. The V and J genes are TRBV9 and TRBJ2-5; D unresolved. Germline CDR1 SGDLS, CDR2 YYNGEE. V was cut by 4 bases and J by 2 bases, with 6 bases left in between. CDR3 size: 12 residues.

This clone has a handful of counts. V is TRBV10-3 and J is TRBJ2-1; 8 nucleotides align to TRBD1. The germline V gene has CDR1 ENHRY and CDR2 SYGVKD. V was pared by 6 bases and J by 5 bases, with 15 bases of the junction left unmatched. The CDR3 runs to 17 residues. The CDR3 loop reads CAISEMKQGGFNNEQFF. Written as DNA, the CDR3 is TGTGCCATCAGCGAGATGAAACAGGGGGGCTTTAACAATGAGCAGTTCTTC.

This clone was seen only once. J is TRBJ2-1 and V is TRBV20-1; D gene ambiguous. V lost 4 bases to trimming and J lost 7 bases, with 8 bases between them. The CDR3 runs 11 residues. Germline loops: CDR1 DFQATT, CDR2 SNEGSKA (reference sequence). CDR3 sequence: CSATGWNEQFF. DNA for the CDR3: TGCAGTGCTACCGGGTGGAATGAGCAGTTCTTC.

This clone was found once. The genes are TRBV9 and TRBJ2-1, with D tentatively TRBD2 (6 bases). V lost 3 bases to trimming and J lost 7 bases, with 11 bases between them. The CDR3 extends over 13 amino acids. Germline V CDR1 and CDR2: SGDLS, YYNGEE. This CDR3 is CASSGLEGNEQFF. The CDR3 DNA follows: TGTGCCAGCAGCGGACTAGAAGGGAATGAGCAGTTCTTC. The full variable domain, its missing parts supplied by reference TRBV9 and TRBJ2-1, is DSGVTQTPKHLITATGQRVTLRCSPRSGDLSVYWYQQSLDQGLQFLIQYYNGEERAKGNILERFSAQQFPDLHSELNLSSLELGDSALYFCASSGLEGNEQFFGPGTRLTVL.

V and J are TRBV5-1 and TRBJ2-5, with a weak D call TRBD2 (6 bases). Trimming cost V 2 bases and J 11 bases, with 19 bases left between them. In germline, CDR1 is SGHRS, CDR2 YFSETQ. The CDR3 runs to 14 residues. This CDR3 reads CASSFGRSEGEQYF. CDR3 bases: TGCGCCAGCAGCTTTGGGAGGTCCGAGGGAGAGCAGTACTTC.

This clone was seen a few times. This CDR3 is CASKRENQPQHF. The CDR3 DNA follows: TGTGCCAGCAAGAGAGAAAATCAGCCCCAGCATTTT. The chain combines TRBV2 with TRBJ1-5; no clear D. Germline CDR1 and CDR2: SNHLY and FYNNEI. The CDR3 extends over 12 amino acids. Trimming shortened V by 7 bases and J by 4 bases, and 8 bases separated the two germline ends.

V is TRBV10-2 and J is TRBJ2-1; 8 nucleotides line up with TRBD2. The CDR3 loop spans 14 amino acids. CDR1 and CDR2 (germline): WSHSY, SAAADI. Germline trimming cut 5 bases from V and 6 bases from J; bases unmatched to any gene: 6. CDR3 DNA: TGCGCCAGCAGTCCCAGCGGGGGCTCCAATGAGCAGTTCTTC. This encodes CASSPSGGSNEQFF.

This clone occurred a few times. This rearrangement joins TRBV5-8 to TRBJ2-3; 9 bases line up with TRBD1. Germline values: CDR1 SGHTS, CDR2 YDEGEE. V lost 5 bases, J lost 8 bases, and 15 bases stayed unmatched. CDR3 length: 16 residues. CDR3 in amino acids: CASSEGIGTGLATQYF. CDR3 coding DNA: TGTGCCAGCAGTGAAGGGATCGGGACAGGGTTAGCTACGCAGTATTTT.

This rearrangement joins TRBV25-1 to TRBJ2-2, with unresolved D. In germline, CDR1 is MGHDK, CDR2 SYGVNS. This CDR3 region has 12 residues. The ends were cut back, 2 bases at V and 9 bases at J, with 7 bases in the middle. The CDR3 nucleotides read TGTGCCAGCAGTGAAAGGTTCCGGGAGCTGTTTTTT. This translates into CASSERFRELFF.

This clone appeared once. The rearrangement uses TRBV11-2 and TRBJ2-1; D is undetermined. This CDR3 region has 14 residues. The V and J ends lost 4 bases and 16 bases respectively, with 23 bases between them. CDR1 SGHAT and CDR2 FQNNGV come from the germline V gene. CDR3 in DNA: TGTGCCAGCAGCTCCCTGAGAAGTTGGGGAAGAAAATTCTTC. Residues: CASSSLRSWGRKFF.

This clone was seen a handful of times. The genes are TRBV7-2 and TRBJ2-7; TRBD1 agrees at 8 bases. The trim removed 6 bases at V and 3 bases at J, leaving 7 bases unmatched. Germline-derived CDR1 and CDR2 are SGHTA and FQGNSA. The length of the CDR3 is 14 residues. CDR3 sequence: CASSRRDRRYEQYF. The DNA of the CDR3 is TGTGCCAGCAGTCGCCGGGACAGGCGCTACGAGCAGTACTTC.

This clone was seen ten or more times. The rearrangement uses TRBV19 and TRBJ2-1, with D perhaps assigned TRBD1 or TRBD2 (5 bases each). The CDR3 contains 16 residues. Per germline, CDR1 LNHDA and CDR2 SQIVND (reference sequence). Trimming cost V 1 base and J 8 bases, with 18 bases left between them. The CDR3 region has the DNA TGTGCCAGTAGTATAGGGGGGAACCCCTCACGGGATGAGCAGTTCTTC. This encodes CASSIGGNPSRDEQFF.

There are a few counts of this clone. The gene calls are TRBV2 and TRBJ2-3; the D is unclear. Per the germline V gene, CDR1 is SNHLY and CDR2 is FYNNEI. This CDR3 contains 13 residues. Trimming shortened V by 0 bases and J by 3 bases, and 4 bases separated the two germline ends. The CDR3 spells CASSEADTDTQYF. In DNA, the CDR3 is TGTGCCAGCAGTGAAGCGGATACAGATACGCAGTATTTT.

This sequence joins TRBV30 and TRBJ2-6; D unclear. The V end was cut by 6 bases, the J end by 0 bases, with 6 bases between. CDR1 GTSNPN and CDR2 SVGIG come from the germline V gene (reference sequence). The CDR3 is 13 residues long. CDR3 coding DNA: TGTGCCTGCCCGGGCTCTGGGGCCAACGTCCTGACTTTC. Translating gives CACPGSGANVLTF.

The chain employs TRBV18 and TRBJ1-2, with D maybe TRBD1 (6 bases). With 3 bases removed from V and 3 bases from J, the gap between germline ends came to 11 bases. The germline CDR1 and CDR2 sequences are KGHSH and LQKENI. The CDR3 runs to 14 residues. Written as DNA, the CDR3 is TGTGCCAGCTCACCGGACAGTCCTGACTATGGCTACACCTTC. This sequence encodes CASSPDSPDYGYTF.